These 12 T cell receptor beta chains came from one sample sequenced in a study of CD8 T cells in Susac syndrome. RNA, at about 0.5 to 1 ug, was reverse transcribed with random hexamers. TCRdb passed the immunoSEQ multiplex PCR reads through MiXCR, listing each CDR3 protein once. The data hold about 120,000 distinct CDR3 sequences, with less than 95% observed a single time. The sample taken for sequencing was CD4+ T cells from PBMCs. The receptor set was obtained from a human donor in good health.

This sequence joins TRBV10-1 and TRBJ1-5; 9 bases map to TRBD1. CDR1 WNHNN and CDR2 SYGVQD come from the germline V gene (reference sequence). V lost 4 bases and J lost 3; bases outside the gene matches: 10. CDR3 length: 17 amino acids. CDR3 nucleotide sequence: TGCGCCAGCAGTGGCCATGGGACAGGGAGAATCAATCAGCCCCAGCATTTT. Amino acids: CASSGHGTGRINQPQHF.

The V call is TRBV5-4, the J call TRBJ1-1; D remains unclear. The CDR3 is made up of 14 amino acids. Germline loops: CDR1 SGHNT, CDR2 YYREEE (reference sequence). The ends were cut back, 2 bases at V and 8 bases at J, with 16 bases in the middle. The CDR3 DNA follows: TGTGCCAGCAGCTTATCCGGGTTGCGGGCCGAAGCTTTCTTT. Translating gives CASSLSGLRAEAFF. The full variable domain, with the rest looked up from reference TRBV5-4 and TRBJ1-1, is ETGVTQSPTHLIKTRGQQVTLRCSSQSGHNTVSWYQQALGQGPQFIFQYYREEENGRGNFPPRFSGLQFPNYSSELNVNALELDDSALYLCASSLSGLRAEAFFGQGTRLTVV.

Only one count was recorded for this clonotype. The rearrangement uses TRBV2 and TRBJ2-3, with TRBD2 matching 12 bases. V shed 8 bases, J shed 4 bases, and the junction held 7 bases outside the gene matches. Germline V CDR1 and CDR2: SNHLY, FYNNEI. The CDR3 has 15 residues. The CDR3 DNA reads as TGTGCCAGCGGACTAGCGGGATACGTGGCAGATACGCAGTATTTT. Its translation is CASGLAGYVADTQYF.

V gene TRBV12-3 or TRBV12-4 combines with J gene TRBJ2-5, with 8 bases lining up with TRBD1. This CDR3 is 18 amino acids long. V shed 5 bases, J shed 4 bases, and the junction held 18 bases outside the gene matches. The CDR3: CASSVGPLTGVFGETQYF. The CDR3 region has the DNA TGTGCCAGCAGTGTAGGTCCATTGACAGGGGTTTTCGGAGAGACCCAGTACTTC.

This sequence joins TRBV9 and TRBJ2-5; TRBD2 matches at 9 bases. There are 16 residues in the CDR3. Germline V gene sequence: CDR1 SGDLS, CDR2 YYNGEE. V was pared by 0 bases and J by 1 base, with 4 bases of the junction left unmatched. The CDR3: CASSVGSSGIQETQYF. The CDR3 bases are TGTGCCAGCAGCGTAGGGTCTAGCGGGATCCAAGAGACCCAGTACTTC.

This clonotype has more than one count but fewer than ten. The rearrangement joins TRBV4-1 to TRBJ2-7, with TRBD2 matching 14 bases. Losses at the gene ends were 3 bases for V and 5 bases for J; bases not matched to a gene: 12. The CDR3 has 18 amino acids. Germline V lookup: CDR1 MGHRA, CDR2 YSYEKL. The CDR3 DNA reads TGCGCCAGCAGCCACATAGACATGGGACTAGCGGGAGCGAACGAGCAGTACTTC. Encoded protein: CASSHIDMGLAGANEQYF.

This clonotype appeared once. The chain is built from TRBV19 and TRBJ2-1, with 11 bases identical to TRBD1. This CDR3 comprises 15 residues. V was pared by 5 bases and J by 4 bases, with 4 bases of the junction left unmatched. Germline lookup yields CDR1 LNHDA and CDR2 SQIVND (reference sequence). The CDR3, as DNA: TGTGCCAGTAGTGTGGGACAGGGGGGATACAATGAGCAGTTCTTC. Translation gives CASSVGQGGYNEQFF.

The CDR3: CASSRGGLGHEQFF. The CDR3, as DNA: TGTGCCAGCAGCCGAGGGGGCTTGGGCCATGAGCAGTTCTTC. This chain uses TRBV14 with TRBJ2-1; 7 bases fit TRBD1. The germline CDR1 and CDR2 sequences are SGHDN and FVKESK. This CDR3 region has 14 residues. V lost 4 bases to trimming and J lost 8 bases; unmatched junction nucleotides: 8. The full variable domain, its missing parts supplied by reference TRBV14 and TRBJ2-1, is EAGVTQFPSHSVIEKGQTVTLRCDPISGHDNLYWYRRVMGKEIKFLLHFVKESKQDESGMPNNRFLAERTGGTYSTLKVQPAELEDSGVYFCASSRGGLGHEQFFGPGTRLTVL.

This chain links TRBV5-6 with TRBJ2-5; 12 bases line up with TRBD2. CDR3 size: 17 residues. Losses at the gene ends were 4 bases for V and 6 bases for J; bases not matched to a gene: 13. CDR1 and CDR2 from the germline V gene are SGHDT and YYEEEE. For the CDR3, the DNA is TGTGCCAGCAGCCGGGGGCGACTAGCGGGAGTTGGAAAGACCCAGTACTTC. It specifies CASSRGRLAGVGKTQYF.

In nucleotides, the CDR3 is TGTGCCAGTAGTTCCCCCGGGCCGGGGACCCAGTACTTC. This translates into CASSSPGPGTQYF. The chain employs TRBV19 and TRBJ2-5; D remains ambiguous. The CDR3 has 13 amino acids. The V gene lost 5 bases and the J gene lost 7 bases, with 14 bases spanning the gap. Germline V gene sequence: CDR1 LNHDA, CDR2 SQIVND (reference sequence). Supplemented by reference TRBV19 and TRBJ2-5, the full variable domain reads DGGITQSPKYLFRKEGQNVTLSCEQNLNHDAMYWYRQDPGQGLRLIYYSQIVNDFQKGDIAEGYSVSREKKESFPLTVTSAQKNPTAFYLCASSSPGPGTQYFGPGTRLLVL.

V gene TRBV20-1 combines with J gene TRBJ2-1; 7 positions agree with TRBD2. CDR3 size: 13 residues. V was pared by 6 bases and J by 6 bases, with 8 bases of the junction left unmatched. The V gene's germline CDR1 is DFQATT and CDR2 SNEGSKA (reference sequence). CDR3 coding DNA: TGCAGTGCCCCGAAGTGGGGGGGCAATGAGCAGTTCTTC. Amino acids: CSAPKWGGNEQFF.

The chain uses TRBV30 and TRBJ1-2, with TRBD1 as a possible D gene (5 bases). The germline V and J ends were trimmed by 2 bases and 2 bases, with 6 bases remaining between them. This CDR3 has 12 amino acids. CDR1 and CDR2 from the germline V gene are GTSNPN and SVGIG (reference sequence). The CDR3 protein is CAWSRGNYGYTF. In nucleotides, the CDR3 is TGTGCCTGGAGTCGGGGGAACTATGGCTACACCTTC.